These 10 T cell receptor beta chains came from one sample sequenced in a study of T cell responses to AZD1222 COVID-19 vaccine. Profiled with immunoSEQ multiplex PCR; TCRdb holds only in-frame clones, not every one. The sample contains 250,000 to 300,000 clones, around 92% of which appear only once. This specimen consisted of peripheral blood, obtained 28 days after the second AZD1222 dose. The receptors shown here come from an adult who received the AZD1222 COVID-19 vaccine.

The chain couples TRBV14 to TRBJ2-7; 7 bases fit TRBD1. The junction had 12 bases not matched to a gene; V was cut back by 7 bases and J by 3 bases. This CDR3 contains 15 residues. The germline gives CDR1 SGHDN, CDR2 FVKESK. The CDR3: CASILQWDSLYEQYF. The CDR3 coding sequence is TGTGCCAGCATTCTGCAGTGGGACAGCCTCTACGAGCAGTACTTC.

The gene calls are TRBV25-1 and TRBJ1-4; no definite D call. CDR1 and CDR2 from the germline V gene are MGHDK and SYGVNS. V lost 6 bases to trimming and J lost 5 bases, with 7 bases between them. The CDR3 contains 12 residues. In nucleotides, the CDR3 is TGTGCCAGCAGAACGTTGAATGAAAAACTGTTTTTT. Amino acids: CASRTLNEKLFF.

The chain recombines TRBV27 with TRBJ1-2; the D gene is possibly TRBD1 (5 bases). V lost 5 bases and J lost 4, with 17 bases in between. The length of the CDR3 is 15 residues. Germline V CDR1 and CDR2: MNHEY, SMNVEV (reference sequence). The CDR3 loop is CASSMTLGGSYGYTF. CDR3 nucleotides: TGTGCCAGCAGTATGACTTTGGGGGGGAGCTATGGCTACACCTTC.

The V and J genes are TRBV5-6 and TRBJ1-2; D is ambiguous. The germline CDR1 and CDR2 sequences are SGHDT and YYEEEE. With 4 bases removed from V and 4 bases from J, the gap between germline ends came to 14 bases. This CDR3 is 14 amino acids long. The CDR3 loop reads CASSRQMGSYGYTF. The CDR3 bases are TGTGCCAGCAGCCGACAAATGGGGAGCTATGGCTACACCTTC.

CDR3: CATSRVGQPQHF. For the CDR3, the DNA is TGTGCCACCAGCAGAGTAGGGCAGCCCCAGCATTTT. The chain combines TRBV15 with TRBJ1-5, with D unclear. The CDR3 consists of 12 residues. V lost 1 base to trimming and J lost 7 bases, with 5 bases between them. Germline lookup yields CDR1 LNHNV and CDR2 YYDKDF (reference sequence).

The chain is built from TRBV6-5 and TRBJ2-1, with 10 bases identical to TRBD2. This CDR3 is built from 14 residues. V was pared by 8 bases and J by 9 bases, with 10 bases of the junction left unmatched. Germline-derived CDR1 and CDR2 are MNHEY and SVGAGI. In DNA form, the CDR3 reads TGTGCCAGCGGGGGAACTAGCGGGATCAGTGAGCAGTTCTTC. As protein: CASGGTSGISEQFF.

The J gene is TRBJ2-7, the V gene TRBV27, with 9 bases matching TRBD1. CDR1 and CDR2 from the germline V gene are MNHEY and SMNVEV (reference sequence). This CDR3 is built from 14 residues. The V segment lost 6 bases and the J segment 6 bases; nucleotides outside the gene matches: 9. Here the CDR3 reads CASSVNRGRAEQYF. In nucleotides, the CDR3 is TGTGCCAGCAGCGTCAACAGGGGGCGTGCCGAGCAGTACTTC.

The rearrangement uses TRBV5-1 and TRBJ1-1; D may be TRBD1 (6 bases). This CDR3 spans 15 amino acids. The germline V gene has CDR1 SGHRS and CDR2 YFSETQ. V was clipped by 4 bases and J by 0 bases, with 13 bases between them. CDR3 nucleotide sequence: TGCGCCAGCAGCCCGGGGGGCCAGATGAACACTGAAGCTTTCTTT. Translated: CASSPGGQMNTEAFF.

The CDR3 sequence: CASSQTSTGAEAFF. CDR3 coding DNA: TGTGCCAGCAGCCAAACCTCAACGGGCGCTGAAGCTTTCTTT. J is TRBJ1-1 and V is TRBV16; no clear D. The CDR3 length is 14 residues. Germline-derived CDR1 and CDR2 are KGHSY and FQNENV. Trimming took off 2 bases at V and 6 bases at J, with 13 bases between the two ends.

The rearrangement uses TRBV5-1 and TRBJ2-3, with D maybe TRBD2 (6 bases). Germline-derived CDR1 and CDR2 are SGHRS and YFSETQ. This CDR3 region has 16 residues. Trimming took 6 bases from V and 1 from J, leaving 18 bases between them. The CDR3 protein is CASTASASGGTDTQYF. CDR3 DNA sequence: TGCGCCAGCACCGCGTCAGCCTCGGGGGGCACAGATACGCAGTATTTT.